The next 18 T cell receptor beta chains were all read from a single sample in a study of beta chain features in type 1 diabetes. As every portion of the isolated RNA was reverse transcribed, the sequencing read expressed TCRB transcripts. Using immunoSEQ multiplex PCR, the repertoire was profiled, and TCRdb retains in-frame clones only, with some absent. The sample has some 350,000 clones, approximately 12% seen once; the top ten hold about 0.015%. Whole-study results and caveats: TCRB CDR3s from Type 1 diabetes patients were moderately but significantly shorter in all four CD4+ subsets.

Their cognate antigens are unknown. The source material was naive CD4+ T cells from blood. All receptors come from a woman younger than 30 with type 1 diabetes.

This chain joins TRBV27 and TRBJ2-1; weak D call: TRBD1 (6 bases). This CDR3 is 13 amino acids long. V lost 2 bases and J 12 bases, leaving 14 bases between the germline ends. Germline CDR1 is MNHEY and CDR2 is SMNVEV (reference sequence). CDR3 protein: CASSLAGAGRQFF. The CDR3 bases are TGTGCCAGCAGTTTAGCAGGGGCCGGTAGGCAGTTCTTC.

This clone was seen only a few times. The genes are TRBV11-3 and TRBJ2-5, with D perhaps TRBD1 (6 bases). Germline CDR1 and CDR2: SGHNT and YENEEA. Between the trimmed V and J ends, which lost 5 bases and 4 bases, there was a span of 23 bases. There are 17 residues in the CDR3. The CDR3 bases are TGTGCCAGCAGCCCCCGCGCCGGAACAGGGAGCGCAGAGACCCAGTACTTC. Amino acid sequence: CASSPRAGTGSAETQYF. The full variable domain, rest sourced from reference TRBV11-3 and TRBJ2-5, is EAGVVQSPRYKIIEKKQPVAFWCNPISGHNTLYWYLQNLGQGPELLIRYENEEAVDDSQLPKDRFSAERLKGVDSTLKIQPAELGDSAVYLCASSPRAGTGSAETQYFGPGTRLLVL.

This clone occurred once. The V and J genes are TRBV7-9 and TRBJ1-5; D perhaps matches TRBD1 (6 bases). Trimming removed 0 bases at V and 3 bases at J, with 9 bases between. The V gene's germline CDR1 is SEHNR and CDR2 FQNEAQ (reference sequence). The CDR3 runs to 15 residues. The CDR3 DNA reads as TGTGCCAGCAGCTTAGCGGGGGGGGCCAATCAGCCCCAGCATTTT. This gives the protein CASSLAGGANQPQHF.

This clone occurred a few times. The J gene is TRBJ2-7, the V gene TRBV18; 9 bases fit TRBD1. CDR3 length: 14 amino acids. V lost 2 bases, J lost 6 bases, and 5 bases stayed unmatched. CDR1 is KGHSH and CDR2 is LQKENI in the germline V gene. CDR3 sequence: CASSPGTGRGEQYF. The CDR3 DNA follows: TGTGCCAGCTCACCAGGGACAGGGAGAGGCGAGCAGTACTTC.

This clone was observed a few times. The rearrangement joins TRBV7-2 to TRBJ2-1, with TRBD2 matching 8 bases. Germline V CDR1 and CDR2: SGHTA, FQGNSA. CDR3 length: 15 amino acids. The junction had 6 bases not matched to a gene; V was cut back by 3 bases and J by 5 bases. Written as DNA, the CDR3 is TGTGCCAGCAGCTTGTCACTAGCGGACCACAATGAGCAGTTCTTC. Its protein is CASSLSLADHNEQFF. Together with reference TRBV7-2 and TRBJ2-1, the CDR3 gives the full variable domain: GAGVSQSPSNKVTEKGKDVELRCDPISGHTALYWYRQSLGQGLEFLIYFQGNSAPDKSGLPSDRFSAERTGGSVSTLTIQRTQQEDSAVYLCASSLSLADHNEQFFGPGTRLTVL.

This clone was counted between two and nine times. The chain combines TRBV2 with TRBJ2-3; 10 nucleotides align to TRBD2. Germline V CDR1 and CDR2: SNHLY, FYNNEI. Trimming cost V 2 bases and J 4 bases; bases outside gene matches: 6. The CDR3 loop spans 16 amino acids. Here the CDR3 reads CASSEWSGRAADTQYF. In nucleotides, the CDR3 is TGTGCCAGCAGTGAATGGAGCGGGAGGGCCGCAGATACGCAGTATTTT.

The genes are TRBV7-2 and TRBJ2-5, with D maybe TRBD2 (6 bases). The CDR3 runs to 15 residues. V was cut by 6 bases and J by 1 base, with 15 bases left in between. CDR1 is SGHTA and CDR2 is FQGNSA in the germline V gene. The CDR3 region has the DNA TGTGCCAGCAGGCCCTCGGGAGCTTCCCAAGAGACCCAGTACTTC. It translates to CASRPSGASQETQYF.

The gene calls are TRBV19 and TRBJ1-1; unclear D gene. Per the germline V gene, CDR1 is LNHDA and CDR2 is SQIVND (reference sequence). V lost 0 bases and J lost 5, with 7 bases in between. CDR3 length: 13 amino acids. The CDR3 sequence is CASSIDRVTEAFF. CDR3 nucleotides: TGTGCCAGTAGTATAGATCGGGTGACTGAAGCTTTCTTT.

The table lists this clone with a few counts. This chain connects TRBV4-1 to TRBJ2-3, with TRBD2 identical over 9 bases. Germline values: CDR1 MGHRA, CDR2 YSYEKL. After removal of 1 base from V and 7 bases from J, the junction contained 6 bases not matched to a gene. The CDR3 runs 15 residues. CDR3 loop: CASSQGSGSVYTQYF. In DNA form, the CDR3 reads TGCGCCAGCAGCCAAGGTAGCGGGAGCGTATATACGCAGTATTTT.

The rearrangement joins TRBV19 to TRBJ2-5, with D possibly being TRBD1 (6 bases). This CDR3 has 15 residues. V was trimmed by 5 bases and J by 6 bases, leaving 19 bases between them. CDR1 and CDR2 from the germline V gene are LNHDA and SQIVND (reference sequence). The CDR3 DNA follows: TGTGCCAGTAGTTCCCCTCGGACAGAGGTTCAGACCCAGTACTTC. Encoded protein: CASSSPRTEVQTQYF.

The V and J genes are TRBV27 and TRBJ2-7; D not resolved. The V gene lost 4 bases and the J gene lost 4 bases, with 2 bases spanning the gap. Germline V CDR1 and CDR2: MNHEY, SMNVEV (reference sequence). This CDR3 is 10 amino acids long. The chain's CDR3 is CASSSYEQYF. The CDR3 DNA sequence: TGTGCCAGCAGTTCTTACGAGCAGTACTTC.

The chain combines TRBV30 with TRBJ2-1; TRBD2 agrees at 11 bases. This CDR3 has 15 amino acids. Germline CDR1 is GTSNPN and CDR2 is SVGIG (reference sequence). V shed 0 bases, J shed 8 bases, and the junction held 6 bases outside the gene matches. The CDR3 region has the DNA TGTGCCTGGAGTGTACGGCTAGCGGGAGGCGATGAGCAGTTCTTC. This codes for CAWSVRLAGGDEQFF.

J is TRBJ1-2 and V is TRBV9; D possibly corresponds to TRBD1 (5 bases). There are 15 residues in the CDR3. Germline CDR1 is SGDLS and CDR2 is YYNGEE. The V gene lost 1 base and the J gene lost 4 bases, with 14 bases spanning the gap. The DNA for the CDR3 is TGTGCCAGCAGCGTAATGACAGACCCTTTCTATGGCTACACCTTC. It translates to CASSVMTDPFYGYTF.

V is TRBV29-1 and J is TRBJ2-5, with TRBD1 identical over 8 bases. Germline-derived CDR1 and CDR2 are SQVTM and ANQGSEA. After removal of 8 bases from V and 5 bases from J, the junction contained 16 bases not matched to a gene. There are 15 residues in the CDR3. CDR3 sequence reads: CSTVGGRGRGETQYF. The DNA for the CDR3 is TGCAGCACCGTCGGCGGCAGGGGGCGAGGGGAGACCCAGTACTTC.

V usage is TRBV7-9 and J usage is TRBJ1-1, with D tentatively TRBD1 (5 bases). Per the germline V gene, CDR1 is SEHNR and CDR2 is FQNEAQ (reference sequence). The CDR3 totals 15 residues. V lost 2 bases, J lost 3 bases, and 13 bases lay in between. The CDR3 protein is CASSLFGAGHTEAFF. The CDR3 bases are TGTGCCAGCAGCTTATTCGGGGCGGGGCACACTGAAGCTTTCTTT.

The chain is built from TRBV27 and TRBJ2-1; 9 nucleotides match TRBD2. Germline-derived CDR1 and CDR2 are MNHEY and SMNVEV (reference sequence). V lost 7 bases, J lost 3 bases, and 7 bases stayed unmatched. The CDR3 has 15 amino acids. CDR3 bases: TGTGCCAGCACCTCCGGGACTAGCTTCTACAATGAGCAGTTCTTC. Translation: CASTSGTSFYNEQFF.

The CDR3 is CASSVWTSGRGPSSYEQYV. The CDR3 bases are TGTGCCAGCAGCGTCTGGACTAGCGGGAGAGGCCCCAGCTCCTACGAGCAGTACGTC. The V and J genes are TRBV9 and TRBJ2-7, with 13 bases identical to TRBD2. The CDR3 is 19 amino acids. V gave up 2 bases and J gave up 0 bases; unmatched junction bases: 11. Germline-derived CDR1 and CDR2 are SGDLS and YYNGEE.

The V call is TRBV5-4, the J call TRBJ2-3; D is possibly TRBD1 (5 bases). The CDR3 loop spans 15 amino acids. V was clipped by 1 base and J by 0 bases, with 9 bases between them. Looked up from germline, CDR1 is SGHNT and CDR2 is YYREEE (reference sequence). CDR3 in amino acids: CASSLRSGSTDTQYF. In DNA form, the CDR3 reads TGTGCCAGCAGCTTGCGGTCAGGGAGCACAGATACGCAGTATTTT. Full variable domain (rest looked up from reference TRBV5-4 and TRBJ2-3): ETGVTQSPTHLIKTRGQQVTLRCSSQSGHNTVSWYQQALGQGPQFIFQYYREEENGRGNFPPRFSGLQFPNYSSELNVNALELDDSALYLCASSLRSGSTDTQYFGPGTRLTVL.